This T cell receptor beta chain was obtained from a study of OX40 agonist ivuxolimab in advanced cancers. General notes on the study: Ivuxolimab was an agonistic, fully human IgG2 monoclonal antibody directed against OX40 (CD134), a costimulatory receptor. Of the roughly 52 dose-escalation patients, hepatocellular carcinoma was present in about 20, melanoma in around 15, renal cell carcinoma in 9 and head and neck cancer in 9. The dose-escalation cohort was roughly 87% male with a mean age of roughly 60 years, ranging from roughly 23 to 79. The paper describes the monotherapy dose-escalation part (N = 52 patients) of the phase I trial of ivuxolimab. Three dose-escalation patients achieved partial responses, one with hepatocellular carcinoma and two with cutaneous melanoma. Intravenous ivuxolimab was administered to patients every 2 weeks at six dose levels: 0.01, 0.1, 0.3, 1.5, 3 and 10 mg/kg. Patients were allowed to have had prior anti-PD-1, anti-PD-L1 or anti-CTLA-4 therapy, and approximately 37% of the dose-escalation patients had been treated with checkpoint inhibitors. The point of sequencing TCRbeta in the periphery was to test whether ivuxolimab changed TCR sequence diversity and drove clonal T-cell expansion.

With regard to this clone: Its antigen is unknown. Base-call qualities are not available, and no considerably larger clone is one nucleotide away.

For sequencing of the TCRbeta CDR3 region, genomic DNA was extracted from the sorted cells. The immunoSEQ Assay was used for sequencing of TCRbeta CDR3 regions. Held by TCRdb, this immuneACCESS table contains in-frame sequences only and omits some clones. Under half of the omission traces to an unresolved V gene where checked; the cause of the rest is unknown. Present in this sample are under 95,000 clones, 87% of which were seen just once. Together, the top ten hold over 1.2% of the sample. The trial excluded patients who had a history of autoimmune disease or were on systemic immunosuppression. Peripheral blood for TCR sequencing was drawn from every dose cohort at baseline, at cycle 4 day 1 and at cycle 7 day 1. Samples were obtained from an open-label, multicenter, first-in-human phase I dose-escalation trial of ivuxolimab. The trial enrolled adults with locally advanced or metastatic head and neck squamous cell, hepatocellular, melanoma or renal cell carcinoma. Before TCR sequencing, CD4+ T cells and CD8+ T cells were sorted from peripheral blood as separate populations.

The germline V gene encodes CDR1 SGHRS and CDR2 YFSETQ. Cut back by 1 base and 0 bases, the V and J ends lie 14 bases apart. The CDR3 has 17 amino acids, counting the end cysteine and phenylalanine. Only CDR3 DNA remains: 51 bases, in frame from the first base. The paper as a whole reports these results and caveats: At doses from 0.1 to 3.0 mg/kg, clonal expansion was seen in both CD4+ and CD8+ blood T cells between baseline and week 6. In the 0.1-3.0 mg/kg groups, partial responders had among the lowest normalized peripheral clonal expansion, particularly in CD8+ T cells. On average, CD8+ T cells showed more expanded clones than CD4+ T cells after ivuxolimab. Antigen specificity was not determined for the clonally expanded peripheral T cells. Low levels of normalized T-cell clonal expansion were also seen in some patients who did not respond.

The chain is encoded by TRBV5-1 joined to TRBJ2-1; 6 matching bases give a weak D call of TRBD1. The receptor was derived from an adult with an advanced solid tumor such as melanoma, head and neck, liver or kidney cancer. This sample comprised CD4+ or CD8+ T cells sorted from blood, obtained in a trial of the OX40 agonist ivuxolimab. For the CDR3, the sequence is CASSLSSGTSSYNEQFF. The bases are TGCGCCAGCAGCTTGAGTTCCGGGACAAGCTCCTACAATGAGCAGTTCTTC.